This TCR beta chain was identified during a study of T cells in Graves' hyperthyroidism and ophthalmopathy. The CDR3 has 14 amino acids. What was amplified from RNA transcripts were TCR beta CDR3 regions. First-round RT-PCR targeting the TCR CDR3 was performed with the HTBI primer set. TCRdb re-derived calls from the multiplex PCR reads in MiXCR, one entry per CDR3 protein. The sample shows a few hundred thousand distinct CDR3 sequences, roughly 50% of them seen only once. A note on this clonotype: The conserved final phenylalanine or tryptophan is absent from the CDR3, which likely points to a read error.

The diagnoses drew upon clinical symptoms, serum thyroxine and TRAb, thyroid ultrasound and orbital computed tomography. The receptor was isolated from a woman younger than 35 with Graves' hyperthyroidism. This chain connects TRBV12-3 or TRBV12-4 to TRBJ2-7; 12 bases map to TRBD2. The specimen sequenced was peripheral blood or thyroid tissue (not recorded which). CDR3 sequence (DNA): TGCGCCAGCAGGCTAGCGGGAGGGGCCTACGAGCAGTACCTC. Translation gives CASRLAGGAYEQYL.